The clone carrying this T cell receptor (beta chain) has at least ten counts. Fresh peripheral blood, roughly 9.8 ml of it, supplied the PBMCs. Germline CDR1 and CDR2: SQVTM and ANQGSEA. V was cut by 4 bases and J by 5 bases, with 5 bases left in between. The CDR3 runs to 10 residues. These data belong to a study of T cells in Graves' hyperthyroidism and ophthalmopathy. Authors of the study amplified TCR beta CDR3 regions from RNA transcripts. A set of HTBI primers served as the primers for a first-round RT-PCR of the TCR CDR3. Using its own MiXCR run on the multiplex PCR reads, TCRdb lists one record per CDR3 protein. The sample includes roughly 100,000 distinct CDR3 sequences, about 50% of them seen just once.

This rearrangement joins TRBV29-1 to TRBJ1-1; D is undetermined. The sequence derives from a man aged 40-49 years with Graves' hyperthyroidism. Sequencing input: blood. CDR3 amino acids: CSVVRTEAFF. The CDR3 nucleotides read TGCAGCGTTGTAAGGACTGAAGCTTTCTTT.